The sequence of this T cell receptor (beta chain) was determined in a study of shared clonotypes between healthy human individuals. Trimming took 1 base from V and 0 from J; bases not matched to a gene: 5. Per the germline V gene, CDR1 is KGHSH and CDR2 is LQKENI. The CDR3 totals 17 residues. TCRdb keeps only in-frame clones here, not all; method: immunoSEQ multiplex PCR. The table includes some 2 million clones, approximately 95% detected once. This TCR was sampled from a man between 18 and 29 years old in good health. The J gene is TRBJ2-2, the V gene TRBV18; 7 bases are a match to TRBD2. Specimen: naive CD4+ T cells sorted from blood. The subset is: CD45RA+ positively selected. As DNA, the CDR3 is TGTGCCAGCTCACCACGAGCAGCGGGATCGAACACCGGGGAGCTGTTTTTT. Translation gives CASSPRAAGSNTGELFF.